These 23 T cell receptor beta chains were all obtained from the same sample, sequenced in a study of blood T cells in healthy people across ages. A second about 7 to 11 cycle PCR used barcoded and J-beta primers. TCRdb ran MiXCR on the 5' RACE reads and lists one entry per CDR3 protein. The repertoire holds about 970,000 distinct CDR3 sequences, with just over 50% as singletons. Sequencing used blood. These receptors came from a woman aged 55-75 years in good health.

The V call is TRBV7-9, the J call TRBJ2-7; D perhaps matches TRBD2 (6 bases). This CDR3 contains 14 residues. Germline V CDR1 and CDR2: SEHNR, FQNEAQ (reference sequence). Trimming pared 6 bases from V and 6 bases from J, leaving 18 bases between. The CDR3 here is CASRSWMGSGEQYF. CDR3 sequence (DNA): TGTGCCAGCAGATCCTGGATGGGTAGCGGCGAGCAGTACTTC. The complete variable domain, with remaining parts taken from reference TRBV7-9 and TRBJ2-7, reads DTGVSQNPRHKITKRGQNVTFRCDPISEHNRLYWYRQTLGQGPEFLTYFQNEAQLEKSRLLSDRFSAERPKGSFSTLEIQRTEQGDSAMYLCASRSWMGSGEQYFGPGTRLTVT.

The CDR3 is CSARDFVAAEQFF. The CDR3 bases are TGCAGTGCTAGAGATTTCGTGGCGGCTGAGCAGTTCTTC. The V gene is TRBV20-1, the J gene TRBJ2-7; D is ambiguous. The end of the DNA aligns better with TRBJ2-1, so the J call may be wrong. This CDR3 is built from 13 residues. CDR1 and CDR2 from the germline V gene are DFQATT and SNEGSKA (reference sequence).

This clonotype has a handful of counts. The V call is TRBV5-6, the J call TRBJ2-7, with 11 bases that match TRBD2. Unmatched junction bases numbered 5, after V lost 6 bases and J lost 3 bases. The germline V gene has CDR1 SGHDT and CDR2 YYEEEE. The CDR3 sequence is 14 residues long. The CDR3 sequence is CASILAGGNYEQYF. CDR3 in DNA: TGTGCCAGCATCTTAGCGGGAGGGAACTACGAGCAGTACTTC.

The chain has TRBV6-2 or TRBV6-3 and TRBJ2-1; D remains ambiguous. This CDR3 has 14 amino acids. V was cut by 2 bases and J by 2 bases, with 7 bases left in between. Germline V gene data show CDR1 as MNHEY and CDR2 as SVGEGT. CDR3 sequence (DNA): TGTGCCAGCAGTTACAGCCTTACCTACAATGAGCAGTTCTTC. This codes for CASSYSLTYNEQFF.

This clonotype occurred a few times. V gene TRBV4-1 combines with J gene TRBJ2-7; D is unclear. With 1 base removed from V and 6 bases from J, the gap between germline ends came to 13 bases. This CDR3 region has 14 residues. Germline loops: CDR1 MGHRA, CDR2 YSYEKL. The CDR3 DNA reads TGCGCCAGCAGCCAAGTCGCGTCGGCCGCCGAGCAGTACTTC. Protein: CASSQVASAAEQYF.

J is TRBJ1-4 and V is TRBV5-1; TRBD1 is a possible D gene (5 bases). The V and J ends lost 0 bases and 4 bases respectively, with 13 bases between them. This CDR3 contains 16 residues. The germline V gene encodes CDR1 SGHRS and CDR2 YFSETQ. The CDR3 nucleotides are TGCGCCAGCAGCTTGGTGTTGACAGAACGTAATGAAAAACTGTTTTTT. It translates to CASSLVLTERNEKLFF.

The chain couples TRBV4-2 to TRBJ2-7, with D perhaps TRBD2 (6 bases). V lost 3 bases and J 0 bases, leaving 12 bases between the germline ends. The CDR3 runs 15 residues. Germline V gene sequence: CDR1 LGHNA, CDR2 YNFKEQ. The CDR3 DNA reads TGTGCCAGCAGCCATTTTAGCGGACCCTCCTACGAGCAGTACTTC. Its translation: CASSHFSGPSYEQYF.

V and J are TRBV24-1 and TRBJ2-1, with D unresolved. The CDR3 length is 17 residues. Germline V gene sequence: CDR1 KGHDR, CDR2 SFDVKD. V lost 2 bases and J lost 5, with 18 bases in between. The DNA of the CDR3 is TGTGCCACCAGTGATTATCTATTAGGACGGACCAACAATGAGCAGTTCTTC. Translated, it gives CATSDYLLGRTNNEQFF.

This clonotype was counted between two and nine times. The V and J genes are TRBV9 and TRBJ2-7; TRBD1 matches 8 bases. The CDR3 covers 14 residues. CDR1 is SGDLS, CDR2 YYNGEE, per germline. The J segment lost 3 bases and the V segment lost 3 bases, leaving 5 bases of the junction unmatched. The CDR3 sequence is CASSGPGQDYEQYF. The CDR3 region has the DNA TGTGCCAGCAGCGGACCGGGACAGGACTACGAGCAGTACTTC. Using reference TRBV9 and TRBJ2-7 for the parts outside the CDR3, the full variable domain is DSGVTQTPKHLITATGQRVTLRCSPRSGDLSVYWYQQSLDQGLQFLIQYYNGEERAKGNILERFSAQQFPDLHSELNLSSLELGDSALYFCASSGPGQDYEQYFGPGTRLTVT.

The chain has TRBV6-2 or TRBV6-3 and TRBJ2-1, with TRBD2 matching over 9 bases. Losses at the gene ends were 6 bases for V and 9 bases for J; bases not matched to a gene: 12. Germline CDR1 and CDR2: MNHEY and SVGEGT. There are 15 residues in the CDR3. Here the CDR3 DNA reads TGTGCCAGCAGGACAGCGGGAGGAGGGTTAGGTGAGCAGTTCTTC. Translating gives CASRTAGGGLGEQFF.

A few counts support this clonotype. The genes are TRBV28 and TRBJ2-7; D perhaps matches TRBD2 (5 bases). CDR3 size: 15 residues. Germline V gene sequence: CDR1 MDHEN, CDR2 SYDVKM. Trimming removed 1 base at V and 4 bases at J, with 14 bases between. DNA of the CDR3: TGTGCCAGCAGTTTATCGGCTAGCCGTGGGTACGAGCAGTACTTC. Translated: CASSLSASRGYEQYF.

V usage is TRBV10-2 and J usage is TRBJ2-3; D is perhaps TRBD1 (5 bases). V lost 6 bases and J lost 0, with 16 bases in between. Germline-derived CDR1 and CDR2 are WSHSY and SAAADI. The CDR3 loop spans 16 amino acids. The DNA for the CDR3 is TGCGCCAGCAGCCTCGCCCTAGGGGTTAGCACAGATACGCAGTATTTT. This sequence encodes CASSLALGVSTDTQYF.

V and J are TRBV10-2 and TRBJ2-7, with 11 nucleotides matching TRBD2. In germline, CDR1 is WSHSY, CDR2 SAAADI. CDR3 length: 13 amino acids. The ends lost 10 bases at V and 7 bases at J; junction bases unmatched: 9. CDR3 coding DNA: TGCGCCATCAGGACTAGCGGGCACAATGAGCAGTACTTC. This codes for CAIRTSGHNEQYF.

The CDR3 reads CASSFQDEAYEQYF. CDR3 nucleotides: TGTGCCAGCAGTTTCCAGGATGAGGCCTACGAGCAGTACTTC. The chain couples TRBV28 to TRBJ2-7; D is uncertain. This CDR3 contains 14 residues. Trimming removed 3 bases at V and 2 bases at J, with 11 bases between. Germline assignment: CDR1 MDHEN and CDR2 SYDVKM.

The genes are TRBV7-8 and TRBJ1-1, with D uncertain. Trimming removed 4 bases at V and 1 base at J, with 13 bases between. Germline V gives CDR1 SGHVS, CDR2 FQNEAQ. The CDR3 is 15 amino acids. The CDR3 region has the DNA TGTGCCAGCAGCTCTCTTCTATCGCGGAACACTGAAGCTTTCTTT. The encoded protein is CASSSLLSRNTEAFF. The entire variable domain, with the rest obtained from reference TRBV7-8 and TRBJ1-1, is as follows: GAGVSQSPRYKVAKRGQDVALRCDPISGHVSLFWYQQALGQGPEFLTYFQNEAQLDKSGLPSDRFFAERPEGSVSTLKIQRTQQEDSAVYLCASSSLLSRNTEAFFGQGTRLTVV.

The chain is built from TRBV5-1 and TRBJ2-5; 10 bases match TRBD1. V dropped 4 bases and J dropped 11; count of bases not matched to a gene: 11. The CDR3 spans 14 residues. Germline CDR1 is SGHRS and CDR2 is YFSETQ. As DNA, the CDR3 is TGCGCCAGCAGCCGGGACAGGGGTCCCTCTGGGCAGTACTTC. Amino acid sequence: CASSRDRGPSGQYF.

V is TRBV20-1 and J is TRBJ2-3; 8 bases agree with TRBD2. The CDR3 loop spans 14 amino acids. V trimming: 5 bases; J trimming: 6 bases; junction bases outside the gene matches: 10. CDR1 DFQATT and CDR2 SNEGSKA come from the germline V gene (reference sequence). The CDR3 spells CSAPLSGKPDTQYF. The CDR3 coding sequence is TGCAGTGCTCCTCTTAGCGGGAAACCGGATACGCAGTATTTT.

Concerning this clonotype: A junction boundary mismatches the germline segment, possibly from a read error. This chain joins TRBV7-8 and TRBJ2-4; 9 nucleotides match TRBD1. The DNA end is more similar to TRBJ2-5, so the J call may be wrong. The germline CDR1 and CDR2 sequences are SGHVS and FQNEAQ. CDR3 length equals 18 residues. In nucleotides, the CDR3 is TGTGCCAGCACCTTAACAGGGGGCCTAGCGAGAAATGTAGAGACCCAGTACTTC. Its protein product is CASTLTGGLARNVETQYF.

Here the CDR3 reads CASRPRGGTSTDTQYF. For the CDR3, the DNA is TGTGCCAGCAGACCTCGGGGGGGGACTAGCACAGATACGCAGTATTTT. The genes are TRBV12-3 or TRBV12-4 and TRBJ2-3; 8 bases match TRBD2. The V segment lost 6 bases and the J segment 0 bases; nucleotides outside the gene matches: 8. The CDR3 runs to 16 residues.

As concerns this clonotype: A junction end diverges from the germline sequence, so it may reflect a read error. The rearrangement uses TRBV7-9 and TRBJ2-3, with 8 bases identical to TRBD1. The germline V gene encodes CDR1 SEHNR and CDR2 FQNEAQ (reference sequence). The CDR3 contains 14 residues. CDR3 sequence (DNA): TGTGCCAGCAGCTATGACAGGGGCACACATACGCAGTATTTT. Translating gives CASSYDRGTHTQYF.

This sequence joins TRBV11-3 and TRBJ2-1; perhaps TRBD2 as D (6 bases). V lost 5 bases and J 8 bases, leaving 16 bases between the germline ends. CDR3 length equals 14 residues. Germline V gene sequence: CDR1 SGHNT, CDR2 YENEEA. The CDR3 loop is CASSVATRRDEQFF. The CDR3, as DNA: TGTGCCAGCAGCGTGGCTACCCGGAGGGATGAGCAGTTCTTC.

This clonotype occurred a few times. The V gene is TRBV28, the J gene TRBJ2-7; weak D call: TRBD2 (5 bases). The closer fit of TRBJ2-5 to the DNA end suggests the J call may be wrong. Germline V CDR1 and CDR2: MDHEN, SYDVKM. This CDR3 is 14 amino acids long. The CDR3 DNA reads TGTGCCAGCAGTTTATTGGGAGCCAGGGAGACCCAGTACTTC. Protein: CASSLLGARETQYF.

This clonotype appeared once. This rearrangement joins TRBV7-8 to TRBJ2-7, with 8 bases identical to TRBD2. This CDR3 has 15 amino acids. Germline CDR1 and CDR2: SGHVS and FQNEAQ. V lost 5 bases, J lost 0 bases, and 6 bases stayed unmatched. The CDR3 loop reads CASSVGGRISYEQYF. CDR3 nucleotide sequence: TGTGCCAGCAGCGTTGGCGGGAGGATCTCCTACGAGCAGTACTTC.